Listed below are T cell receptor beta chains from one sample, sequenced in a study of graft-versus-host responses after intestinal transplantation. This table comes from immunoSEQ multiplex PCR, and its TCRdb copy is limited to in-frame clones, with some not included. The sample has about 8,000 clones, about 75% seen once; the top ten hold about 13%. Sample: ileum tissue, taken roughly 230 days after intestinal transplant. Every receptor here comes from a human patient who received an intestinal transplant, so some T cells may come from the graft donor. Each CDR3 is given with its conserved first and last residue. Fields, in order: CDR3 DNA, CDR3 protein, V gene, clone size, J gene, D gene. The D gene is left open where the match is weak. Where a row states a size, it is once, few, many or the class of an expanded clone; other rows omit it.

CDR3 DNA: TGTGCCAGCAGTCTCCCCCCGGGGTATGAGACCCAGTACTTC
CDR3 protein: CASSLPPGYETQYF
V gene: TRBV28
clone size: NA
J gene: TRBJ2-5
D gene: NA

CDR3 DNA: TGTGCCGGTAGCGGACTAGCGGGGGCTCTTGATGAGCAGTTCTTC
CDR3 protein: CAGSGLAGALDEQFF
V gene: TRBV30
clone size: NA
J gene: TRBJ2-1
D gene: TRBD2

CDR3 DNA: TGTGCCAGCAGCTTCGCTGGCGGGAGGGCCACAGATACGCAGTATTTT
CDR3 protein: CASSFAGGRATDTQYF
V gene: TRBV7-2
clone size: NA
J gene: TRBJ2-3
D gene: TRBD2

CDR3 DNA: TGTGCCAGCTCACCACGAGACAGGGGCGGTAGGGATACGCAGTATTTT
CDR3 protein: CASSPRDRGGRDTQYF
V gene: TRBV18
clone size: NA
J gene: TRBJ2-3
D gene: TRBD1

CDR3 DNA: TGTGCCAGCAGTGAGGGGACAGCAGGGTATTCGGGCTACACCTTC
CDR3 protein: CASSEGTAGYSGYTF
V gene: TRBV6-1
clone size: NA
J gene: TRBJ1-2
D gene: TRBD1

CDR3 DNA: TGTGCCAGCAGCGGACCGGGACTAGCTCGGCACGAGCAGTACTTC
CDR3 protein: CASSGPGLARHEQYF
V gene: TRBV21-1
clone size: few
J gene: TRBJ2-7
D gene: NA

CDR3 DNA: TGTGCCAGTAGTACCGCAGTTTACAATGAGCAGTTCTTC
CDR3 protein: CASSTAVYNEQFF
V gene: TRBV19
clone size: once
J gene: TRBJ2-1
D gene: NA

CDR3 DNA: TGTGCCAGCAGCTTAGGAAGGGGGGGCAGAGGAATCTATGGCTACACCTTC
CDR3 protein: CASSLGRGGRGIYGYTF
V gene: TRBV7-9
clone size: NA
J gene: TRBJ1-2
D gene: NA

CDR3 DNA: TGTGCCAGCAGCCCACAGGGGGCATGGACAGAAGCTTTCTTT
CDR3 protein: CASSPQGAWTEAFF
V gene: TRBV14
clone size: NA
J gene: TRBJ1-1
D gene: TRBD1

CDR3 DNA: TGTGCCTGGGACAGGGGGGGCTACACCTTC
CDR3 protein: CAWDRGGYTF
V gene: TRBV30
clone size: NA
J gene: TRBJ1-2
D gene: TRBD1

CDR3 DNA: TGCAGCGTTGAGGCCGGGGGTGGGGGGACCCAGTACTTC
CDR3 protein: CSVEAGGGGTQYF
V gene: TRBV29-1
clone size: few
J gene: TRBJ2-5
D gene: NA

CDR3 DNA: TGTGCCAGCAGTGAGCCCCCGGACACGACCGGGGAGCTGTTTTTT
CDR3 protein: CASSEPPDTTGELFF
V gene: TRBV6-1
clone size: NA
J gene: TRBJ2-2
D gene: NA

CDR3 DNA: TGTGCCAGCAGCCCACAGGGGCTTTTTGGGACTAGCGGGACGGCGGATACGCAGTATTTT
CDR3 protein: CASSPQGLFGTSGTADTQYF
V gene: TRBV9
clone size: NA
J gene: TRBJ2-3
D gene: TRBD2

CDR3 DNA: TGTGCCAGCAGCTCCGACAGGGGCGCAGTAGATACGCAGTATTTT
CDR3 protein: CASSSDRGAVDTQYF
V gene: TRBV11-3
clone size: NA
J gene: TRBJ2-3
D gene: TRBD1

CDR3 DNA: TGTGCCAGCAGCTTAAGGGGGCCCCTCCACTTT
CDR3 protein: CASSLRGPLHF
V gene: TRBV7-2
clone size: NA
J gene: TRBJ1-6
D gene: NA

CDR3 DNA: TGTGCCAGCAGTGAAGTGGCGGGAGGCGCCTACGAGCAGTACTTC
CDR3 protein: CASSEVAGGAYEQYF
V gene: TRBV6-1
clone size: NA
J gene: TRBJ2-7
D gene: TRBD2

CDR3 DNA: TGTGCCATCAGTGAGGGCGACAGGGTGGGGTCCTACGAGCAGTACTTC
CDR3 protein: CAISEGDRVGSYEQYF
V gene: TRBV10-3
clone size: NA
J gene: TRBJ2-7
D gene: TRBD1

CDR3 DNA: TGTGCCTGGAGTGTAGCGGGGGGCTGGGACTATGGCTACACCTTC
CDR3 protein: CAWSVAGGWDYGYTF
V gene: TRBV30
clone size: NA
J gene: TRBJ1-2
D gene: NA

CDR3 DNA: TGTGCCAGCAGCTCACCAGGGTCTTTTTCCTACGAGCAGTACTTC
CDR3 protein: CASSSPGSFSYEQYF
V gene: TRBV7-9
clone size: NA
J gene: TRBJ2-7
D gene: NA

CDR3 DNA: TGTGCCAGCAGGTCACGCACAGGGGGAAATGGTGAAGCTTTCTTT
CDR3 protein: CASRSRTGGNGEAFF
V gene: TRBV6-1
clone size: NA
J gene: TRBJ1-1
D gene: TRBD1

CDR3 DNA: TGTGCCAGCAGCCCACGACTAGCGGGAGACAATGAGCAGTTCTTC
CDR3 protein: CASSPRLAGDNEQFF
V gene: TRBV7-3
clone size: NA
J gene: TRBJ2-1
D gene: TRBD2

CDR3 DNA: TGCGCCAGCAGCCAAGTGGATGGCGGATACGAGCAGTACTTC
CDR3 protein: CASSQVDGGYEQYF
V gene: TRBV4-1
clone size: NA
J gene: TRBJ2-7
D gene: NA

CDR3 DNA: TGCAGCGTTTTCAGGGGTGGCAGGAGCACAGATACGCAGTATTTT
CDR3 protein: CSVFRGGRSTDTQYF
V gene: TRBV29-1
clone size: NA
J gene: TRBJ2-3
D gene: NA

CDR3 DNA: TGTGCCAGCAGCGTAGAGGGACAGGCCCTCTCTGGAAACACCATATATTTT
CDR3 protein: CASSVEGQALSGNTIYF
V gene: TRBV9
clone size: NA
J gene: TRBJ1-3
D gene: TRBD1

CDR3 DNA: TGTGCCAGCAGTGCCGGGACTAGCGGGAGGGGTGAGCAGTTCTTC
CDR3 protein: CASSAGTSGRGEQFF
V gene: TRBV27
clone size: NA
J gene: TRBJ2-1
D gene: TRBD2

CDR3 DNA: TGTGCCAGTAGTAGGCGGGACTACAATGAGCAGTTCTTC
CDR3 protein: CASSRRDYNEQFF
V gene: TRBV19
clone size: NA
J gene: TRBJ2-1
D gene: NA

CDR3 DNA: TGTGCCAGCAGTGAAGAGGGGGTAAGGGCCACCGGGGAGCTGTTTTTT
CDR3 protein: CASSEEGVRATGELFF
V gene: TRBV2
clone size: NA
J gene: TRBJ2-2
D gene: NA

CDR3 DNA: TGTGCCAGCAGTTACACAGGGGGCGGGAATGAAAAACTGTTTTTT
CDR3 protein: CASSYTGGGNEKLFF
V gene: TRBV6-6
clone size: few
J gene: TRBJ1-4
D gene: TRBD1

CDR3 DNA: TGCGCCAGCAGCTTGGTCCCGGGGTACAATGAGCAGTTCTTC
CDR3 protein: CASSLVPGYNEQFF
V gene: TRBV5-1
clone size: NA
J gene: TRBJ2-1
D gene: NA

CDR3 DNA: TGTGCAGCTCTTCCCGGGACAGGGAGCTCCTACGAGCAGTACTTC
CDR3 protein: CAALPGTGSSYEQYF
V gene: TRBV7-2
clone size: NA
J gene: TRBJ2-7
D gene: TRBD1

CDR3 DNA: TGTGCCTGGAGTGTACTCAACACCGGGGAGCTGTTTTTT
CDR3 protein: CAWSVLNTGELFF
V gene: TRBV30
clone size: NA
J gene: TRBJ2-2
D gene: NA

CDR3 DNA: TGTGCCAGCAGCTTATACGGCGGATACTCTGGAAACACCATATATTTT
CDR3 protein: CASSLYGGYSGNTIYF
V gene: TRBV11-1
clone size: NA
J gene: TRBJ1-3
D gene: NA

CDR3 DNA: TGTGCCAGCAGCTTCGAGGGGGCAACTAATGAAAAACTGTTTTTT
CDR3 protein: CASSFEGATNEKLFF
V gene: TRBV5-4
clone size: NA
J gene: TRBJ1-4
D gene: NA

CDR3 DNA: TGTGCCAGCAGCGTGTCGGGACTAGCCGATCAAGAGACCCAGTACTTC
CDR3 protein: CASSVSGLADQETQYF
V gene: TRBV9
clone size: NA
J gene: TRBJ2-5
D gene: TRBD2

CDR3 DNA: TGTGCCAGCAGCTACGGGGGGAAGCCACAAGAGACCCAGTACTTC
CDR3 protein: CASSYGGKPQETQYF
V gene: TRBV7-2
clone size: NA
J gene: TRBJ2-5
D gene: TRBD2

CDR3 DNA: TGTGCCAGCAGCTCCCGGATAGCGGGGTACACCGGGGAGCTGTTTTTT
CDR3 protein: CASSSRIAGYTGELFF
V gene: TRBV7-8
clone size: NA
J gene: TRBJ2-2
D gene: TRBD2

CDR3 DNA: TGTGCCAGCAGCGGACCGATGGGAGCCGGGGAGCTGTTTTTT
CDR3 protein: CASSGPMGAGELFF
V gene: TRBV9
clone size: NA
J gene: TRBJ2-2
D gene: NA

CDR3 DNA: TGCGCCAGCAGCTTGGCGGGTACCGGTTTGGCCGCTGGGGCCAACGTCCTGACTTTC
CDR3 protein: CASSLAGTGLAAGANVLTF
V gene: TRBV5-1
clone size: NA
J gene: TRBJ2-6
D gene: NA

CDR3 DNA: TGTGCCACCAGCAGAGAAACCCCGACTAGCGGGACCTACGAGCAGTACTTC
CDR3 protein: CATSRETPTSGTYEQYF
V gene: TRBV15
clone size: NA
J gene: TRBJ2-7
D gene: TRBD2

CDR3 DNA: TGTGCCAGCAGCCAAGATGAAGGGAGGGGCAACGAGCAGTACTTC
CDR3 protein: CASSQDEGRGNEQYF
V gene: TRBV4-2
clone size: NA
J gene: TRBJ2-7
D gene: TRBD2